This is a list of T cell receptor beta chains from one sample in a study of blood T cell repertoires in COVID-19. The data were produced by immunoSEQ multiplex PCR, yet TCRdb's version contains in-frame clones alone and is incomplete. Among roughly 140,000 clones listed, over 75% were seen once. Sequencing was performed on peripheral blood. The receptor set was obtained from a woman aged 45-65 years with acute or convalescent COVID-19. CDR3s include the opening cysteine and the closing phenylalanine or tryptophan. D genes are given only for firm matches. The size entry is marked missing in some rows and otherwise reads once, few, many or a size class.

>TRBD1|TRBV24-1|TRBJ1-2|once
CATSDPGTGGIGYTF
TGTGCCACCAGTGACCCCGGGACAGGGGGCATTGGCTACACCTTC
>NA|TRBV10-3|TRBJ1-3|NA
CAIREASGNTIYF
TGTGCCATCAGGGAGGCGTCTGGAAACACCATATATTTT
>NA|TRBV5-1|TRBJ2-3|NA
CASSFQGDTQYF
TGCGCCAGCAGCTTTCAGGGAGATACGCAGTATTTT
>TRBD1|TRBV30|TRBJ1-2|few
CAWSVLQGAFNYGYTF
TGTGCCTGGAGTGTACTACAGGGGGCTTTCAACTATGGCTACACCTTC
>TRBD2|TRBV5-1|TRBJ2-1|NA
CASSIGLAGSGEQFF
TGCGCCAGCAGCATCGGACTAGCGGGGTCTGGTGAGCAGTTCTTC
>NA|TRBV7-3|TRBJ2-2|NA
CASSSASTGELFF
TGTGCCAGCAGCTCAGCTAGCACCGGGGAGCTGTTTTTT
>TRBD2|TRBV9|TRBJ2-5|NA
CASSLNSGGPQETQYF
TGTGCCAGCAGCTTAAATAGCGGGGGCCCTCAAGAGACCCAGTACTTC
>NA|TRBV6-5|TRBJ1-3|NA
CASSPGTGNTIYF
TGTGCCAGCAGTCCGGGGACTGGAAACACCATATATTTT
>TRBD1|TRBV27|TRBJ1-6|NA
CASSSQGAADSPLHF
TGTGCCAGCAGTTCCCAGGGGGCAGCGGATTCACCCCTCCACTTT
>TRBD2|TRBV27|TRBJ2-7|NA
CASSSLAGEGYEQYF
TGTGCCAGCAGTTCCCTAGCGGGAGAAGGTTACGAGCAGTACTTC
>NA|TRBV6-5|TRBJ2-1|few
CASRIQNPNEQFF
TGTGCCAGCAGGATACAGAATCCCAATGAGCAGTTCTTC
>NA|TRBV14|TRBJ1-6|NA
CASSQYRGANSPLHF
TGTGCCAGCAGCCAATACCGAGGAGCCAATTCACCCCTCCACTTT
>TRBD1|TRBV28|TRBJ1-4|NA
CASSLAGQGAEKLFF
TGTGCCAGCAGCCTTGCCGGACAGGGCGCTGAAAAACTGTTTTTT
>NA|TRBV13|TRBJ2-5|NA
CASSLQETQYF
TGTGCCAGCAGCTTACAGGAGACCCAGTACTTC
>NA|TRBV28|TRBJ1-2|NA
CASLRGGPNNGYTF
TGTGCCAGCTTGAGGGGGGGGCCAAATAATGGCTACACCTTC
>NA|TRBV29-1|TRBJ1-2|NA
CSVLPRSKANYGYTF
TGCAGCGTTTTGCCGCGGTCTAAAGCTAACTATGGCTACACCTTC
>TRBD1|TRBV11-3|TRBJ2-3|NA
CASSQRTGLGTDTQYF
TGTGCCAGCAGCCAAAGGACAGGTCTGGGCACAGATACGCAGTATTTT
>TRBD1|TRBV5-1|TRBJ2-2|few
CASSFLQGVTGELFF
TGCGCCAGCAGCTTCTTACAGGGGGTCACCGGGGAGCTGTTTTTT
>NA|TRBV4-1|TRBJ1-2|NA
CASSQERGTFSGYTF
TGCGCCAGCAGCCAAGAGAGAGGGACATTCAGTGGCTACACCTTC
>NA|TRBV19|TRBJ1-4|NA
CASSIGGIDEKLFF
TGTGCCAGTAGTATCGGCGGGATCGACGAAAAACTGTTTTTT
>NA|TRBV5-1|TRBJ1-4|once
CASSSGATNEKLFF
TGCGCCAGCAGCTCGGGGGCAACTAATGAAAAACTGTTTTTT
>TRBD1|TRBV11-2|TRBJ1-2|NA
CASSLQSGTEFF
TGTGCCAGCAGCCTCCAGTCCGGGACAGAATTCTTC
>NA|TRBV10-3|TRBJ1-5|NA
CAISDSAGNSNQPQHF
TGTGCCATCAGTGATTCCGCAGGGAATAGCAATCAGCCCCAGCATTTT
>NA|TRBV7-9|TRBJ1-5|NA
CASSLPGGNQPQHF
TGTGCCAGCAGCTTACCGGGTGGCAATCAGCCCCAGCATTTT
>NA|TRBV5-4|TRBJ1-2|NA
CASTEIGGPGYTF
TGTGCCAGCACCGAGATCGGGGGGCCCGGCTACACCTTC
>NA|TRBV6-2/TRBV6-3|TRBJ2-7|NA
CASSPRDWDYEQYF
TGTGCCAGCAGCCCTCGGGACTGGGACTACGAGCAGTACTTC
>NA|TRBV9|TRBJ2-1|NA
CASSVEAEQFF
TGTGCCAGCAGCGTAGAGGCGGAACAGTTCTTC
>NA|TRBV15|TRBJ1-6|NA
CATSRDLRSPLHF
TGTGCCACCAGCAGAGATCTTCGGTCACCCCTCCACTTT
>NA|TRBV24-1|TRBJ1-2|NA
CATSAAGYNYGYTF
TGTGCCACCAGTGCCGCAGGATACAACTATGGCTACACCTTC
>NA|TRBV19|TRBJ2-1|NA
CASSIGLVKNEQFF
TGTGCCAGTAGTATAGGACTAGTAAAGAATGAGCAGTTCTTC
>TRBD1|TRBV27|TRBJ1-2|few
CASSPRTGGDYGYTF
TGTGCCAGCAGTCCCAGGACAGGGGGCGACTATGGCTACACCTTC
>NA|TRBV30|TRBJ1-4|NA
CAWRVSEKLFF
TGTGCCTGGAGAGTAAGCGAAAAACTGTTTTTT
>NA|TRBV27|TRBJ2-2|few
CASSPRPNSRTIQNTGELFF
TGTGCCAGCAGTCCCCGACCCAACAGCCGGACTATCCAGAACACCGGGGAGCTGTTTTTT
>NA|TRBV6-6|TRBJ1-1|once
CASIYGSPGDTEAFF
TGTGCCAGCATTTACGGGTCACCCGGGGACACTGAAGCTTTCTTT
>NA|TRBV28|TRBJ1-1|NA
CASSRQANTEAFF
TGTGCCAGCAGTAGACAGGCGAACACTGAAGCTTTCTTT
>TRBD1|TRBV27|TRBJ2-1|NA
CASSFLPGQSSNEQFF
TGTGCCAGCAGTTTTCTCCCGGGACAGAGTTCTAATGAGCAGTTCTTC
>NA|TRBV5-1|TRBJ2-7|NA
CASGRQQGFDEQYF
TGCGCCAGCGGCCGCCAACAGGGCTTCGACGAGCAGTACTTC
>NA|TRBV10-1|TRBJ1-3|NA
CASSESGSGNTIYF
TGCGCCAGCAGTGAATCGGGCTCTGGAAACACCATATATTTT
>TRBD1|TRBV5-1|TRBJ2-5|once
CASSLGGTEETQYF
TGCGCCAGCAGCTTGGGGGGGACAGAAGAGACCCAGTACTTC
>TRBD1|TRBV2|TRBJ1-5|NA
CASRQEAGQAHQPQHF
TGTGCCAGCAGACAAGAAGCGGGACAGGCACATCAGCCCCAGCATTTT
>TRBD1|TRBV3-1/TRBV3-2|TRBJ2-7|NA
CASSQDQYKMVRDREFYEQYF
TGTGCCAGCAGCCAAGATCAATATAAAATGGTACGGGACAGGGAATTCTACGAGCAGTACTTC
>TRBD2|TRBV4-2|TRBJ2-2|NA
CASSGLAGGTGAGELFF
TGTGCCAGCAGCGGCCTAGCGGGAGGGACCGGGGCCGGGGAGCTGTTTTTT
>NA|TRBV3-1/TRBV3-2|TRBJ2-1|NA
CASSQDGGTHYNEQFF
TGTGCCAGCAGCCAAGATGGCGGGACGCACTACAATGAGCAGTTCTTC
>NA|TRBV28|TRBJ1-2|NA
CASTQGQYNYGYTF
TGTGCCAGCACCCAAGGACAGTATAACTATGGCTACACCTTC
>TRBD2|TRBV7-2|TRBJ2-7|NA
CASSLELATYEQYF
TGTGCCAGCAGCTTGGAACTAGCGACGTACGAGCAGTACTTC
>TRBD1|TRBV11-2|TRBJ1-6|NA
CASSYNDRGRALHF
TGTGCCAGCAGCTACAATGACAGGGGGCGGGCCCTCCACTTT
>NA|TRBV28|TRBJ1-1|NA
CASSSYRNTEAFF
TGTGCCAGCAGTTCCTACAGGAACACTGAAGCTTTCTTT
>NA|TRBV6-1|TRBJ1-3|NA
CASSEAHGGGNTIYF
TGTGCCAGCAGTGAAGCGCACGGCGGTGGAAACACCATATATTTT
>TRBD1|TRBV7-3|TRBJ2-7|NA
CASSPTGGQGYEQYF
TGTGCCAGCAGCCCGACTGGGGGACAGGGCTACGAGCAGTACTTC
>NA|TRBV15|TRBJ1-2|NA
CATSRDRSMNGYTF
TGTGCCACCAGCAGAGATAGGAGCATGAATGGCTACACCTTC
>NA|TRBV24-1|TRBJ1-5|few
CATSDAGMGQPQHF
TGTGCCACCAGTGATGCGGGCATGGGGCAGCCCCAGCATTTT
>TRBD2|TRBV24-1|TRBJ2-1|once
CATSDFGTSGGLYNEQFF
TGTGCCACCAGTGATTTTGGGACTAGCGGGGGGCTCTACAATGAGCAGTTCTTC